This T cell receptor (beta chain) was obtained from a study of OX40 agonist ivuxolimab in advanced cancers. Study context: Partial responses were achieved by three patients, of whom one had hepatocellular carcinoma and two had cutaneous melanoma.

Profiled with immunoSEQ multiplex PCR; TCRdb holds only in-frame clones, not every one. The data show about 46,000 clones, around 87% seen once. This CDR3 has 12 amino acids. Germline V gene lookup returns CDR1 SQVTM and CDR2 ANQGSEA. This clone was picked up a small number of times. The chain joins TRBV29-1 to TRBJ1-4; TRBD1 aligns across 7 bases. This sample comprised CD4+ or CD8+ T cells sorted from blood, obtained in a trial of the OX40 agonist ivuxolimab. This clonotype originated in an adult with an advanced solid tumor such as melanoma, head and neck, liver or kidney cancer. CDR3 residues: CIHGQVAEKLFF. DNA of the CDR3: TGCATCCACGGACAGGTCGCTGAAAAACTGTTTTTT.